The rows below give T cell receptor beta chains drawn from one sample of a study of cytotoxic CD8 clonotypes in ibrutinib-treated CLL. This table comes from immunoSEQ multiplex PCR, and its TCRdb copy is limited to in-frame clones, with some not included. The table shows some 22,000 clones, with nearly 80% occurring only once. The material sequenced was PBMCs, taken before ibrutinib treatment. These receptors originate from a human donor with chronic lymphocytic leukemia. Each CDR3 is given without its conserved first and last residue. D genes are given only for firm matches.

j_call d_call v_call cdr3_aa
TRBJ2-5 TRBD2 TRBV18 ASSSGTSGGEETQY
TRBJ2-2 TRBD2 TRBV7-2 ASSLAPLSGRAGELF
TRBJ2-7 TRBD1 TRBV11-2 ASSLVDRGDEQY
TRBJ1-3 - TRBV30 AWKLGYTIY
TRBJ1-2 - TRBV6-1 ASSHRTDYGYT
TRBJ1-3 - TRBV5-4 ASTNQGGNTIY
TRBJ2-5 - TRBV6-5 ATTEPGRGETQY
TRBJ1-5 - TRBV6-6 ASRGNQPQH
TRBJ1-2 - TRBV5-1 ASSLAGQGGYT
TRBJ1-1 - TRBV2 ASTFSQDTEAF
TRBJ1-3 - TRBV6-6 ASMGGIGNTIY
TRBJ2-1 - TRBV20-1 SASVGEQF
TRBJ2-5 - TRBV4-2 ASSQDSRETQY
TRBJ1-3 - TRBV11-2 ASSPRYGAGNTIY
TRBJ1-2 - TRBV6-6 ASTKTGLGFGYT
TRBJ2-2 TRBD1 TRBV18 ASPTGGSNTGELF
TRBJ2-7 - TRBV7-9 ASSLTGLRGVQY
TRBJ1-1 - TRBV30 AWSVQGNTEAF
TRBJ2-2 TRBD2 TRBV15 ATSRERTNSIAAGGNTGELF
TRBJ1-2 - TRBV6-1 ASSGQGRGYGYT
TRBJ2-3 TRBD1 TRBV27 ASSPWTGDRDTDTQY
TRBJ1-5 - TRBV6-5 ASSSPDSNQPQH
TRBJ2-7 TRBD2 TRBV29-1 SVGVGGSSYEQY
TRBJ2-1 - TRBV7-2 ASSLNRGEQF
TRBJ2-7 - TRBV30 AWSVSLGDGYEQY
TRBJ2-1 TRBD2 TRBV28 ASSFSGRAHNEQF
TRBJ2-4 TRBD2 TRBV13 ASSLAGLKNIQY
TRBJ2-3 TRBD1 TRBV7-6 ASSQAGTGVGYTQY
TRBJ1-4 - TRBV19 ASLKRGLGEKLF
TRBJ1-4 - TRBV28 ASSRDGSGKLF
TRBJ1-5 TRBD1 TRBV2 ASSEQGDRFGQPQH
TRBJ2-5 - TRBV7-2 ASSLVAETQY
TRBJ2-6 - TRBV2 ASSSGANVLT
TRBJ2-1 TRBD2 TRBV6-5 ASSYSASGSYNEQF
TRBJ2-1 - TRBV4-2 ASSQDPRGHSYNEQF
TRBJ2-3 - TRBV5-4 ASSSRGVQVTDTQY
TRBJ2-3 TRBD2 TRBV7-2 ASSFSGTINTDTQY
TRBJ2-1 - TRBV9 ASSVGLEQF
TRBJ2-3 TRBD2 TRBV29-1 SAEGTSGTLTDTQY
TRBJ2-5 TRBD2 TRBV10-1 ASSDLGLAGVETQY
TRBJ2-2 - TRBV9 ASSVAAGSNTGELF
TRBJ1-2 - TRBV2 AGKEGQNYGYT
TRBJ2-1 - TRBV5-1 ASSGGGGKDYEQF
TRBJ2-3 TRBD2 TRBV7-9 ASSSSGLAGRTDTQY
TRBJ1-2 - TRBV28 ASSLGVGRYNYGYT
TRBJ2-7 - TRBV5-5 ASSFWDQPYEQY
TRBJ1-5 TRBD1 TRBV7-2 ASSPGQGNMPQH
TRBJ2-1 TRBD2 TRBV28 ASSLPPWGSGNSYNEQF
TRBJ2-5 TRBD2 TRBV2 ASSVTSGGETQY
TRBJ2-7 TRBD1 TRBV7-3 ASSLLTGGEQY